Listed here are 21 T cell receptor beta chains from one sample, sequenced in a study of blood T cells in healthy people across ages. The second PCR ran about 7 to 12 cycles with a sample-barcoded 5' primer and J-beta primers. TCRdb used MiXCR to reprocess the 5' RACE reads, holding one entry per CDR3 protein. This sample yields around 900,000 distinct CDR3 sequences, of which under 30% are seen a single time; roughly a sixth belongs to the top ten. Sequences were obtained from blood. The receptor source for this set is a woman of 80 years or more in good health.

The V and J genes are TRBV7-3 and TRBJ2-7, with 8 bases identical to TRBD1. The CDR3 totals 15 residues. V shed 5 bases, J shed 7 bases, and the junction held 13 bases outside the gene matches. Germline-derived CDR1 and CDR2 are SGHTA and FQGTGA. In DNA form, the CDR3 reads TGTGCCAGCAGCCTACAGGGGGGCCCGCACAATGAGCAGTACTTC. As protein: CASSLQGGPHNEQYF.

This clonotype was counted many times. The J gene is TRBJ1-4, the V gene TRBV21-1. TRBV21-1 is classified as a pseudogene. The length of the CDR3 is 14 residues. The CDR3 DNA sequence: TGTGCCAGCAGCAATGCTCTCTGTCGTGAAAAACTGTTTTTT. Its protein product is CASSNALCREKLFF.

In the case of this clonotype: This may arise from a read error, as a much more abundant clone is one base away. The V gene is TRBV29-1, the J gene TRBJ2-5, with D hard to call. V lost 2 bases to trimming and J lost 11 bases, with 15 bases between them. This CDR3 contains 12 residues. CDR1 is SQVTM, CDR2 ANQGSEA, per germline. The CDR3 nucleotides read TGCAGCGTTGAATCGATCTTCAATGAGCAGTACTTC. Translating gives CSVESIFNEQYF.

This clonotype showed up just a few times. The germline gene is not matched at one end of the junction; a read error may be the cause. DNA of the CDR3: TGTGCCAGCTCGCCACAGGATATTGGAAACATTCAGTACTTC. As protein: CASSPQDIGNIQYF. The V gene is TRBV18, the J gene TRBJ2-4; maybe TRBD1 (5 bases). The germline V gene encodes CDR1 KGHSH and CDR2 LQKENI. This CDR3 region has 14 residues. The variable domain in full, with the rest retrieved from reference TRBV18 and TRBJ2-4, is NAGVMQNPRHLVRRRGQEARLRCSPMKGHSHVYWYRQLPEEGLKFMVYLQKENIIDESGMPKERFSAEFPKEGPSILRIQQVVRGDSAAYFCASSPQDIGNIQYFGAGTRLSVL.

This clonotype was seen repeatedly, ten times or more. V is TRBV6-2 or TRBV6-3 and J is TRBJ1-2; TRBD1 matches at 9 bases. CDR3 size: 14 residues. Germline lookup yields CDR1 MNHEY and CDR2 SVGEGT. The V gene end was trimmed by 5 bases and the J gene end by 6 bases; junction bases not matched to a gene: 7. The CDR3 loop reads CASSRQGEEDGYTF. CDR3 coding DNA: TGTGCCAGCAGTCGACAGGGGGAGGAGGATGGCTACACCTTC.

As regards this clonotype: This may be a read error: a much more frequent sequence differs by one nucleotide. The chain's CDR3 is CASRRDRPNSYEQYF. The CDR3 DNA follows: TGTGCCAGCAGAAGGGACAGACCGAACTCCTACGAGCAGTACTTC. The gene calls are TRBV2 and TRBJ2-4, with TRBD1 matching over 7 bases. The J call may be in error: the DNA end matches TRBJ2-7 better. CDR1 is SNHLY and CDR2 is FYNNEI in the germline V gene. The CDR3 loop spans 15 amino acids.

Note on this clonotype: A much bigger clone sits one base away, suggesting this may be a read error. In nucleotides, the CDR3 is TGTGCCAGCAGCATAGAAAGGGTTAAGACCCGGTACTTC. Translation gives CASSIERVKTRYF. The chain couples TRBV7-2 to TRBJ2-7; no clear D gene. Trimming stripped 5 bases from V and 12 bases from J, with 20 bases between. In germline, CDR1 is SGHTA, CDR2 FQGNSA. The CDR3 length is 13 residues. Drawing the rest from reference TRBV7-2 and TRBJ2-7, the complete variable domain is GAGVSQSPSNKVTEKGKDVELRCDPISGHTALYWYRQSLGQGLEFLIYFQGNSAPDKSGLPSDRFSAERTGGSVSTLTIQRTQQEDSAVYLCASSIERVKTRYFGPGTRLTVT.

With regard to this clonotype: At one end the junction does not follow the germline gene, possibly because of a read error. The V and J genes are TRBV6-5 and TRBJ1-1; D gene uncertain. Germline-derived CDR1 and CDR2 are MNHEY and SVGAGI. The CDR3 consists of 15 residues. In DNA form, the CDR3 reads TGTGCCAGCAGTTACTCGATCGCCAGGAGGACTGAGGCTTTCTTT. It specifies CASSYSIARRTEAFF.

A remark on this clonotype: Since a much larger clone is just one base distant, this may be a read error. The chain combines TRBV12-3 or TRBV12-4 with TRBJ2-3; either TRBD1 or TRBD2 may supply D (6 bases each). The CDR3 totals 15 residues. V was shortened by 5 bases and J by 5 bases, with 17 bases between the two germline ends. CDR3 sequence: CASSRDWGLGDTQYF. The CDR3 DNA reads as TGTGCCAGCAGTCGGGACTGGGGGCTGGGAGATACGCAGTATTTT.

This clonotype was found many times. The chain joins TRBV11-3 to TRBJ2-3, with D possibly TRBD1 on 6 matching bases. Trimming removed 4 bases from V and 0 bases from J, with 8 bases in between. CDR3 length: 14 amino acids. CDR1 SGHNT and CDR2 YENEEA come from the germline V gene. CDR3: CASSWTVSTDTQYF. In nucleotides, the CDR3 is TGTGCCAGCAGCTGGACAGTTAGCACAGATACGCAGTATTTT.

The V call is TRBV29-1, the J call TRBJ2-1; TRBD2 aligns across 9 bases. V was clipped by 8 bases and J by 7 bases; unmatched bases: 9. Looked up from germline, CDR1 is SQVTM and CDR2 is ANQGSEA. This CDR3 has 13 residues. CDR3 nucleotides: TGCAGCCTCGATATCGCGGGGGGGAATGAGCAGTTCTTC. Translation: CSLDIAGGNEQFF.

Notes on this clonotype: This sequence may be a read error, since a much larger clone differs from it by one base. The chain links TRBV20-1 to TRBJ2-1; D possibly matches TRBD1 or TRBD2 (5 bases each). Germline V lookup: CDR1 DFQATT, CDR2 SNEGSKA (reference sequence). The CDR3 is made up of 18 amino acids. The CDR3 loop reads CSASIQRGRYHSYNERFF. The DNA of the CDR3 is TGCAGTGCGAGTATCCAGAGGGGCCGTTACCACTCCTACAATGAGCGGTTCTTC.

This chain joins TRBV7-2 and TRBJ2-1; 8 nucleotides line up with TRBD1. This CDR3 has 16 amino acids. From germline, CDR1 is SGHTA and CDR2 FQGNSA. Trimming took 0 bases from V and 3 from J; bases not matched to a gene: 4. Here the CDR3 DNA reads TGTGCCAGCAGCTTAGCCCGGACAGGGTACTACAATGAGCAGTTCTTC. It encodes CASSLARTGYYNEQFF.

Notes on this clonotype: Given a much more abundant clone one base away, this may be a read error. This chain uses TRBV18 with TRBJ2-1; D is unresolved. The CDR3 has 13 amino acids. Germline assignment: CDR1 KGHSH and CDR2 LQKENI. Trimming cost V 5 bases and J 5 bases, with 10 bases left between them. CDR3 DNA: TGTGCCAGCTCATCCGTAGGTCACAATGAGCAGTTCTTC. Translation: CASSSVGHNEQFF.

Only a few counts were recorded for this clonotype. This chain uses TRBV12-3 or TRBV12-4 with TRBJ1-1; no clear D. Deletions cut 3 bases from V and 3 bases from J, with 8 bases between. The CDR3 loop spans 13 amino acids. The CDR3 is CASSFQRYTEAFF. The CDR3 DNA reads TGTGCCAGCAGTTTTCAGAGATACACTGAAGCTTTCTTT.

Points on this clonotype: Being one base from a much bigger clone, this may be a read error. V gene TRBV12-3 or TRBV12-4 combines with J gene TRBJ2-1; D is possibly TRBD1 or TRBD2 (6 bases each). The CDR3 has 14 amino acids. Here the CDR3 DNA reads TGTGCCAGCAGTGAGGGGGGCCCCTACAATGGGCAGTTCTTC. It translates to CASSEGGPYNGQFF.

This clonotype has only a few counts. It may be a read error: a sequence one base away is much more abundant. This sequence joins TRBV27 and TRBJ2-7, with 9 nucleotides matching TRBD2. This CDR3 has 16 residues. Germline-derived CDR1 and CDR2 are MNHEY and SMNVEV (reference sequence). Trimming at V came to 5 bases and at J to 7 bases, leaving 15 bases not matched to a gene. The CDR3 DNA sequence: TGTGCCAGCAGTCCCCTTATTGGGCGGGGGGGCAATGAGCAGTACTTC. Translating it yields CASSPLIGRGGNEQYF.

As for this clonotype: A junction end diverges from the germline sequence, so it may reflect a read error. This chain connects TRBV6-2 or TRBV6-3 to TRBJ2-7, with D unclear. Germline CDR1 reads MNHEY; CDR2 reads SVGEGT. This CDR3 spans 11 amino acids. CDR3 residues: CAGSPLGEQYF. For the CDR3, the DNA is TGTGCCGGCAGTCCTCTGGGGGAGCAGTACTTC.

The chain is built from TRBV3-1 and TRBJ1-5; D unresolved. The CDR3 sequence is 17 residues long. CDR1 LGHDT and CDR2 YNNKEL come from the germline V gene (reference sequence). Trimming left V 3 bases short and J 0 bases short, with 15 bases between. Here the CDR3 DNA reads TGTGCCAGCAGCCAGGGGTTCTTGGCAGATAGCAATCAGCCCCAGCATTTT. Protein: CASSQGFLADSNQPQHF. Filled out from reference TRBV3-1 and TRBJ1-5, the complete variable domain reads DTAVSQTPKYLVTQMGNDKSIKCEQNLGHDTMYWYKQDSKKFLKIMFSYNNKELIINETVPNRFSPKSPDKAHLNLHINSLELGDSAVYFCASSQGFLADSNQPQHFGDGTRLSIL.

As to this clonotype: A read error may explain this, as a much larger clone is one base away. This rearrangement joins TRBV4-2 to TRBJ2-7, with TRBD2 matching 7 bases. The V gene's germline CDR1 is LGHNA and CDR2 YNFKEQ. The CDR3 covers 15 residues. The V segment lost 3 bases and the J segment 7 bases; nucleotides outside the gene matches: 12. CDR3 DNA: TGTGCCAGCAGCCAGCTAGCGGCCTCCTACAATGAGCAGTACTTC. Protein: CASSQLAASYNEQYF.

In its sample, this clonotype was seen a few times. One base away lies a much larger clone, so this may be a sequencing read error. CDR3 residues: CASSLSRVINEQYF. The CDR3 nucleotides read TGTGCCAGCAGCTTAAGCAGGGTAATTAATGAGCAGTACTTC. The chain recombines TRBV7-2 with TRBJ2-5; D is possibly TRBD1 (5 bases). This CDR3 comprises 14 residues. Between the trimmed V and J ends, which lost 2 bases and 11 bases, there was a span of 18 bases. Germline V lookup: CDR1 SGHTA, CDR2 FQGNSA.